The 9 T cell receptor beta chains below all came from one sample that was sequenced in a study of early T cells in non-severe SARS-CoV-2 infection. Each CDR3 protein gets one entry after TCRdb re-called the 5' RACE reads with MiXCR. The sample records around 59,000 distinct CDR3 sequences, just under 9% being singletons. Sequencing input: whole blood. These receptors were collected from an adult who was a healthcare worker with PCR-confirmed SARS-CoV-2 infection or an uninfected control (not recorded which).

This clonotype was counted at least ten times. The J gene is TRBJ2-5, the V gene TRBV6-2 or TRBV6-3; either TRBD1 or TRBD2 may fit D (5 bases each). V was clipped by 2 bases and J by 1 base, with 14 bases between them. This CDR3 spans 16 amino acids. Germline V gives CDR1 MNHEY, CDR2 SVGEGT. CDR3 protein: CASSYGVGVPQETQYF. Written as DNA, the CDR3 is TGTGCCAGCAGTTACGGAGTGGGGGTCCCCCAAGAGACCCAGTACTTC.

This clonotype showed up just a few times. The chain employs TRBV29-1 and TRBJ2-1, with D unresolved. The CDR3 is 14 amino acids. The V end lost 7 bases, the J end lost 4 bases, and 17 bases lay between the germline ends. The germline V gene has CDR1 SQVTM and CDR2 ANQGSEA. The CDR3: CSAAEMDGYNEQFF. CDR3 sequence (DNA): TGCAGCGCCGCCGAGATGGACGGGTACAATGAGCAGTTCTTC.

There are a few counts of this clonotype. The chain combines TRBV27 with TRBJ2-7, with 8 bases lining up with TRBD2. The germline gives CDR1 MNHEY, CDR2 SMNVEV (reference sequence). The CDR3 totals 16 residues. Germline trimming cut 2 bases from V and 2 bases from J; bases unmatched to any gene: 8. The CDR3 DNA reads TGTGCCAGCAGTTTACAAGCGGGAGTAATTCCCTACGAGCAGTACTTC. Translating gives CASSLQAGVIPYEQYF.

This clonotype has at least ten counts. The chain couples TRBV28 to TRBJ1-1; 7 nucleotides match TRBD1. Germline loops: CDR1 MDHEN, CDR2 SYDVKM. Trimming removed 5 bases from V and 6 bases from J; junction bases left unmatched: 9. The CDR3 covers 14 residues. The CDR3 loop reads CASSEQGKIPEAFF. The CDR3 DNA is TGTGCCAGCAGTGAACAGGGGAAAATACCTGAAGCTTTCTTT.

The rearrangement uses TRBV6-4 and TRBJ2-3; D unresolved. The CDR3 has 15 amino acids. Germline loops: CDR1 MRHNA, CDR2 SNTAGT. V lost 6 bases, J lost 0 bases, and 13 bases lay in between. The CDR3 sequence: CASSVAPRSTDTQYF. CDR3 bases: TGTGCCAGCAGCGTAGCCCCTAGGAGCACAGATACGCAGTATTTT.

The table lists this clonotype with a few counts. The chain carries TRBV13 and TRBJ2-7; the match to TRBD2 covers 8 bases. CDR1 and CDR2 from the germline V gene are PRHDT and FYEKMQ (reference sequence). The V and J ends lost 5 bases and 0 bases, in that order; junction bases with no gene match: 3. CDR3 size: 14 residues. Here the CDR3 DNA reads TGTGCCAGCAGCCGGGGGGGATACTCCTACGAGCAGTACTTC. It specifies CASSRGGYSYEQYF.

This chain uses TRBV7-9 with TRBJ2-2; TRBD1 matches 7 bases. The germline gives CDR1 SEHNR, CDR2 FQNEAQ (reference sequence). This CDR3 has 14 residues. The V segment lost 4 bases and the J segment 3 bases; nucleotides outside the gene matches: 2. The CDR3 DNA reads TGTGCCAGCAGCTACCAGGGGGACACCGGGGAGCTGTTTTTT. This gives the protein CASSYQGDTGELFF.

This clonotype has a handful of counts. CDR3 sequence: CASSGRSSGSYNEQFF. CDR3 in DNA: TGTGCCAGCAGTGGCCGTTCTAGCGGAAGCTACAATGAGCAGTTCTTC. This chain joins TRBV6-2 or TRBV6-3 and TRBJ2-1, with 7 bases that match TRBD2. The germline gives CDR1 MNHEY, CDR2 SVGEGT. The CDR3 consists of 16 residues. The V gene end was trimmed by 5 bases and the J gene end by 3 bases; junction bases not matched to a gene: 10.

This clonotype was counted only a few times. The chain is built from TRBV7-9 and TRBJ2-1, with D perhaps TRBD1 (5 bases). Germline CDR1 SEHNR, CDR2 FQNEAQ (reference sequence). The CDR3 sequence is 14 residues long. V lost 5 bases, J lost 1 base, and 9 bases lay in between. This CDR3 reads CASSGAVSYNEQFF. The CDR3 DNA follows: TGTGCCAGCAGCGGGGCGGTATCCTACAATGAGCAGTTCTTC.